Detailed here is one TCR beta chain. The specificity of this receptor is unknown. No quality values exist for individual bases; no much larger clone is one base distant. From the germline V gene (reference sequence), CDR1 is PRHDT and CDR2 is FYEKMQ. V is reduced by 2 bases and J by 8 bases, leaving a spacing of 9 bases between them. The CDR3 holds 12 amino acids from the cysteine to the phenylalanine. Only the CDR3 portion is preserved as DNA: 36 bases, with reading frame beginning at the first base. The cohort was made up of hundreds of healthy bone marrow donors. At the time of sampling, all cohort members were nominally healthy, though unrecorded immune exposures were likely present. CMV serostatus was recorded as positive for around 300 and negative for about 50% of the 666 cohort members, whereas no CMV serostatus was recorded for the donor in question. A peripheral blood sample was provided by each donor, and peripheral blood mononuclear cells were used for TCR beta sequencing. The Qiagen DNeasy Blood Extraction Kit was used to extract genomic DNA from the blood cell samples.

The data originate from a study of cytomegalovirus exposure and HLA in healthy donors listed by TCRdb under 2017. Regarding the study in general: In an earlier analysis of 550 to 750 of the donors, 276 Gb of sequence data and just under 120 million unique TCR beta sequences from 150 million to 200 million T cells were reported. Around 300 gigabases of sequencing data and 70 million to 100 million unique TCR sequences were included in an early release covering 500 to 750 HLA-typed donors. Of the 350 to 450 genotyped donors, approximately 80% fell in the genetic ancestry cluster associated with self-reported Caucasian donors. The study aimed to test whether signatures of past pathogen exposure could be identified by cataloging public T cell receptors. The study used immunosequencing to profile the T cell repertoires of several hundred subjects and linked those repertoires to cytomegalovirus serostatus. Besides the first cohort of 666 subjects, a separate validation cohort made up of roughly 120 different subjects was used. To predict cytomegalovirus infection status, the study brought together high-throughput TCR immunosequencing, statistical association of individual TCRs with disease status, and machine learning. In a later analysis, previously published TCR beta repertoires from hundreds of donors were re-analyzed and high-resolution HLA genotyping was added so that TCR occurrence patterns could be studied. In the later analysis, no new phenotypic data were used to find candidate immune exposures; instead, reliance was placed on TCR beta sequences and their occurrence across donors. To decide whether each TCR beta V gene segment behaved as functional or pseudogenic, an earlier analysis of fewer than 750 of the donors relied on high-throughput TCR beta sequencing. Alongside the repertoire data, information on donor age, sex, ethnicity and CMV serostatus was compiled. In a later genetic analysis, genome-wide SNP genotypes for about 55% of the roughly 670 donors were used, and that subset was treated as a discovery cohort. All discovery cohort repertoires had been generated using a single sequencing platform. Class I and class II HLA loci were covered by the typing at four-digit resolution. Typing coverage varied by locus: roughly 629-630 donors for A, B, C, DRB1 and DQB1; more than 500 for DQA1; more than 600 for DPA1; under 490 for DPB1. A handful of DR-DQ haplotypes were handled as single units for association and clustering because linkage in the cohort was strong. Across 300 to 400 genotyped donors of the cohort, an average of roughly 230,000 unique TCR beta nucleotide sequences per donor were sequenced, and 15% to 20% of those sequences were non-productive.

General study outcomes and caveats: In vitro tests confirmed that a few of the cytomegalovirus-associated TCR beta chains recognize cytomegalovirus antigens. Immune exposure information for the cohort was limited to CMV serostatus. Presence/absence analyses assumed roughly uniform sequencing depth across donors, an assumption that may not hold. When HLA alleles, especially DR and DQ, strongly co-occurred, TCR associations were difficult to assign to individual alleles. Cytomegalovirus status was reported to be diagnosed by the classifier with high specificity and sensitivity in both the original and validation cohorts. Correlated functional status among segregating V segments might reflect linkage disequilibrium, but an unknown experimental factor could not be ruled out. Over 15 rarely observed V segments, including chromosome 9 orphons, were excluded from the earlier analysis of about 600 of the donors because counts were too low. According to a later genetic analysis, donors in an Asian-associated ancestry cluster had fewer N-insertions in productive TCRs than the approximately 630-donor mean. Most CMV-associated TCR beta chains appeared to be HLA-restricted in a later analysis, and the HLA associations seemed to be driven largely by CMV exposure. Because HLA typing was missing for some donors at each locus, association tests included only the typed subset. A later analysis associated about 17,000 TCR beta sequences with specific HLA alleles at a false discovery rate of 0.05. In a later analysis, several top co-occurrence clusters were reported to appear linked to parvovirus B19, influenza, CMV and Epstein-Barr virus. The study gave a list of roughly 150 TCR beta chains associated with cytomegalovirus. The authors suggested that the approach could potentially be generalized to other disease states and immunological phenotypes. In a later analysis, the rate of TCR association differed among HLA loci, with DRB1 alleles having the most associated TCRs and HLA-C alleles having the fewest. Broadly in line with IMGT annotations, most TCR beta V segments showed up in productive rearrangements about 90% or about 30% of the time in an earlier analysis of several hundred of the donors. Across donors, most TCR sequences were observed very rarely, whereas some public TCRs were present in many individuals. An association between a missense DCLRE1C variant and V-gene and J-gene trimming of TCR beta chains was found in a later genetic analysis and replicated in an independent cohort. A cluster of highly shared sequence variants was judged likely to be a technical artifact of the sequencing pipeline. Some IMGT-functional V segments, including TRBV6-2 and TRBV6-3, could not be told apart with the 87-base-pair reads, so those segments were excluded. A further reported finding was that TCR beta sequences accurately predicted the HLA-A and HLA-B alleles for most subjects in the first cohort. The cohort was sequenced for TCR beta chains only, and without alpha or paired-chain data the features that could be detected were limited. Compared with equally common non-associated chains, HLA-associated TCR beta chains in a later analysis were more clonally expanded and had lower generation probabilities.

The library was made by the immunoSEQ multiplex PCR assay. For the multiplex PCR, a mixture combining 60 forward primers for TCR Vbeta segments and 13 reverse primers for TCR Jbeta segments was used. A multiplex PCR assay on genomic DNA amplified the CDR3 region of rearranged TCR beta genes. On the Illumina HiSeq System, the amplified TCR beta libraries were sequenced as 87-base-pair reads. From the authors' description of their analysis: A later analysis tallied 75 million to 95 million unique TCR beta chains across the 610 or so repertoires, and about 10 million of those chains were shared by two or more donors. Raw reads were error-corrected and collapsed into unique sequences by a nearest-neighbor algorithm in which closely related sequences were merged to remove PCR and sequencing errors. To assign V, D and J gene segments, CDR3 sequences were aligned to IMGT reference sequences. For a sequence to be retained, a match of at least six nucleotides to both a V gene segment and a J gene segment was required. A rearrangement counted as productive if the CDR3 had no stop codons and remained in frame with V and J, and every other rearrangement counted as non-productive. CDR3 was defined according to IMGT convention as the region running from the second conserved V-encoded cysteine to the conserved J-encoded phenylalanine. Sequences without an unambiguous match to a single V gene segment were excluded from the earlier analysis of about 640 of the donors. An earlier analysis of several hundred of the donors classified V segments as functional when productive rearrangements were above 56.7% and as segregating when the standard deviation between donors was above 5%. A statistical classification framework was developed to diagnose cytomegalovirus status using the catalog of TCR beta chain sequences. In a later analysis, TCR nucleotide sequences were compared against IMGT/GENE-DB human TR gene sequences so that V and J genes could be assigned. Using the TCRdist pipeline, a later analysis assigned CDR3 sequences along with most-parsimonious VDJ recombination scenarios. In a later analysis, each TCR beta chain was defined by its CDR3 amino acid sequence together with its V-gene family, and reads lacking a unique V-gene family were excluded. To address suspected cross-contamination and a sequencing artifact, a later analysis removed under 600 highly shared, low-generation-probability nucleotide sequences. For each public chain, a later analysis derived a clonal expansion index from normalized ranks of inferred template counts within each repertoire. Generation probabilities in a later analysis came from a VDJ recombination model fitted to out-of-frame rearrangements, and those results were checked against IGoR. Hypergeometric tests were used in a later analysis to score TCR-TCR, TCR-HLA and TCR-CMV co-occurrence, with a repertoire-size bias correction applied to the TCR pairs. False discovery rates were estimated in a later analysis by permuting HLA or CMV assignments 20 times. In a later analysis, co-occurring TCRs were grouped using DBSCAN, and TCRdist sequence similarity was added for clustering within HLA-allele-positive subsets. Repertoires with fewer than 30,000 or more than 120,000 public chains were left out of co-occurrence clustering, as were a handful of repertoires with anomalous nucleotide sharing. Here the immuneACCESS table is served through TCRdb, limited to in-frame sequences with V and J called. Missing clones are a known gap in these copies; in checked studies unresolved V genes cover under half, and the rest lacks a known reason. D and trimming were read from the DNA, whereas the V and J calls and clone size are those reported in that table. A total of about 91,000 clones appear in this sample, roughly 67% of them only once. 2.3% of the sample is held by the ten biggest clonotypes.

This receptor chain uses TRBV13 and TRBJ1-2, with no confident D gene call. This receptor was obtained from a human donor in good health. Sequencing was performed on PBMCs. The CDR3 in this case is CASSLSLGGYTF. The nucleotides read TGTGCCAGCAGCTTATCTCTCGGGGGCTACACCTTC.